Listed here are 12 T cell receptor beta chains from one sample, sequenced in a study of identical twins. TCRdb itself ran the 5' RACE reads through MiXCR, one entry per CDR3 protein. The sample holds under 250,000 distinct CDR3 sequences, roughly 13% seen once. Separately, the same data were catalogued under a study of yellow fever vaccine responses in identical twins.

Sequenced material: memory (CD45RO+) T cells sorted from blood. Receptors were obtained from a woman younger than 35 in good health.

The table lists this clonotype with a few counts. The chain combines TRBV28 with TRBJ2-5; possibly TRBD2 for D (5 bases). Trimming removed 3 bases from V and 2 bases from J, with 7 bases in between. CDR1 is MDHEN and CDR2 is SYDVKM in the germline V gene. The CDR3 totals 13 residues. The CDR3 region has the DNA TGTGCCAGCAGTTTTCGGGGTCAAGAGACCCAGTACTTC. It specifies CASSFRGQETQYF.

This chain links TRBV28 with TRBJ2-5; D is ambiguous. Germline CDR1 MDHEN, CDR2 SYDVKM. The CDR3 totals 13 residues. Trimming stripped 4 bases from V and 9 bases from J, with 15 bases between. CDR3 region: CASSSLQRAAQYF. The DNA for the CDR3 is TGTGCCAGCAGTTCCCTACAGCGCGCGGCCCAGTACTTC.

This clonotype was found many times. The chain carries TRBV12-3 or TRBV12-4 and TRBJ2-2; 10 nucleotides align to TRBD1. V trimming: 7 bases; J trimming: 3 bases; junction bases outside the gene matches: 8. The CDR3 spans 16 residues. DNA for the CDR3: TGTGCCAGCAAAAGCCTGGACAGGGGGTACACCGGGGAGCTGTTTTTT. Translating it yields CASKSLDRGYTGELFF.

This clonotype was seen a few times. V is TRBV4-1 and J is TRBJ2-3, with TRBD1 as a possible D gene (6 bases). Germline loops: CDR1 MGHRA, CDR2 YSYEKL. With 0 bases removed from V and 5 bases from J, the gap between germline ends came to 12 bases. This CDR3 has 15 residues. The CDR3 loop is CASSQDRGLRDTQYF. The CDR3 nucleotides are TGCGCCAGCAGCCAAGACAGGGGTCTAAGAGATACGCAGTATTTT.

This chain uses TRBV23-1 with TRBJ2-7; D possibly uses TRBD1 or TRBD2 (5 bases each). TRBV23-1 is annotated as an ORF whose role is uncertain. The length of the CDR3 is 16 residues. Trimming left V 3 bases short and J 4 bases short, with 19 bases between. The DNA of the CDR3 is TGCGCCAGCAGTCAGCTCGGCCTGGGACGGACTTACGAGCAGTACTTC. Protein sequence: CASSQLGLGRTYEQYF.

This clonotype was seen a handful of times. This chain connects TRBV9 to TRBJ2-6; 7 nucleotides line up with TRBD1. The CDR3 contains 18 residues. J gave up 0 bases and V 4 bases, and 10 bases lay outside the gene matches. The germline V gene encodes CDR1 SGDLS and CDR2 YYNGEE. The CDR3 DNA reads as TGTGCCAGCAGCTTAACCGGGACAGTCACCTCTGGGGCCAACGTCCTGACTTTC. Its translation: CASSLTGTVTSGANVLTF.

V usage is TRBV12-3 or TRBV12-4 and J usage is TRBJ1-5; no clear D gene. V shed 3 bases and J shed 6 bases, with 6 bases lying between them. CDR3 size: 12 residues. This CDR3 is CASSFEIQPQHF. The CDR3 nucleotides read TGTGCCAGCAGTTTTGAAATTCAGCCCCAGCATTTT.

There are a few counts of this clonotype. The chain has TRBV30 and TRBJ2-2; D remains ambiguous. The CDR3 is 12 amino acids. Per the germline V gene, CDR1 is GTSNPN and CDR2 is SVGIG (reference sequence). The V and J ends lost 0 bases and 3 bases respectively, with 2 bases between them. The CDR3 reads CAWSVHTGELFF. CDR3 bases: TGTGCCTGGAGTGTACACACCGGGGAGCTGTTTTTT. The full variable domain, with the rest looked up from reference TRBV30 and TRBJ2-2, is SQTIHQWPATLVQPVGSPLSLECTVEGTSNPNLYWYRQAAGRGLQLLFYSVGIGQISSEVPQNLSASRPQDRQFILSSKKLLLSDSGFYLCAWSVHTGELFFGEGSRLTVL.

This clonotype has more than one count but fewer than ten. The chain carries TRBV7-2 and TRBJ2-2; D remains unclear. CDR1 SGHTA and CDR2 FQGNSA come from the germline V gene. Trimming pared 2 bases from V and 1 base from J, leaving 5 bases between. This CDR3 has 14 residues. The CDR3 loop reads CASSLYKNTGELFF. The CDR3 coding sequence is TGTGCCAGCAGCTTATATAAGAACACCGGGGAGCTGTTTTTT.

This chain links TRBV7-9 with TRBJ1-5, with D unresolved. The ends were cut back, 4 bases at V and 7 bases at J, with 11 bases in the middle. Germline V CDR1 and CDR2: SEHNR, FQNEAQ (reference sequence). The CDR3 extends over 13 amino acids. CDR3 coding DNA: TGTGCCAGCAGCTCCCCACAAGGACAGCCCCAGCATTTT. This gives the protein CASSSPQGQPQHF.

This clonotype was counted between two and nine times. The chain combines TRBV28 with TRBJ1-5, with D perhaps matching TRBD1 (5 bases). This CDR3 is built from 17 residues. Germline CDR1 MDHEN, CDR2 SYDVKM. Trimming removed 7 bases at V and 2 bases at J, with 21 bases between. CDR3 coding DNA: TGTGCCAGCAATCTGGATGAGGGGCGCAGGGGCAATCAGCCCCAGCATTTT. It translates to CASNLDEGRRGNQPQHF.

This clonotype was observed at least ten times. This sequence joins TRBV5-1 and TRBJ2-2; D is uncertain. This CDR3 contains 14 residues. CDR1 is SGHRS and CDR2 is YFSETQ in the germline V gene. The ends were cut back, 7 bases at V and 3 bases at J, with 13 bases in the middle. The CDR3 is CASLGQWDTGELFF. CDR3 DNA sequence: TGCGCCAGCTTGGGCCAGTGGGACACCGGGGAGCTGTTTTTT.